A selection of T cell receptor beta chains follows, all from one sample in a study of cytomegalovirus exposure and HLA in healthy donors. TCRdb keeps only in-frame clones here, not all; method: immunoSEQ multiplex PCR. Among tens of thousands of clones listed, about 67% were seen once. The sequencing input was PBMCs. Source of these receptors: a human donor in good health. The CDR3 runs from the conserved cysteine through the conserved F or W. D genes are given only for firm matches. Size is stated for part of the rows, as once, few or many counts, or as a class when the clone is expanded.

d_call clone_size j_call v_call cdr3_nt cdr3_aa
TRBD1 NA TRBJ2-5 TRBV29-1 TGCAGCGTGGACGGGACAGGGGGCGACATGGAGACCCAGTACTTC CSVDGTGGDMETQYF
NA once TRBJ2-6 TRBV7-5 TGTGCCAGAAGCTTAGAGGGGGAGCGGGGGAGAGGGGCCAACGTCCTGACTTTC CARSLEGERGRGANVLTF
TRBD2 few TRBJ2-4 TRBV7-9 TGTGCCAGCAGCTACATGGGTGGCGGGAGGGCCAAAAACATTCAGTACTTC CASSYMGGGRAKNIQYF
NA NA TRBJ1-2 TRBV11-3 TGTGCCAGCAGCTCAGCGAGGGGGGGTAAATCCTATAGGGGCTACACCTTC CASSSARGGKSYRGYTF
TRBD2 few TRBJ2-1 TRBV19 TGTGCCAGTAAGTTTACTAGCGCTGATAATGAGCAGTTCTTC CASKFTSADNEQFF
TRBD1 NA TRBJ2-7 TRBV5-1 TGCGCCAGCAGCAAGGGACAGGGGAACGAGCAGTACTTC CASSKGQGNEQYF
TRBD2 few TRBJ2-1 TRBV25-1 TGTGCCAGCAGTGAAGAAAGCGGGAGATCCTACAATGAGCAGTTCTTC CASSEESGRSYNEQFF
NA NA TRBJ1-2 TRBV7-2 TGTGCCAGCAGCCTCAGGGGTGATGGCTACACCTTC CASSLRGDGYTF
NA NA TRBJ2-1 TRBV7-9 TGTGCCACAGGGGGGGGGACTAGCTCCTACAATGAGCAGTTCTTC CATGGGTSSYNEQFF
TRBD2 NA TRBJ2-7 TRBV11-2 TGTGCCAGCAGGCCCTCCCTACTAGCGGGAGACGGGTACGAGCAGTACTTC CASRPSLLAGDGYEQYF
NA NA TRBJ2-7 TRBV28 TGTGCCAGCAGGACATTGGGGCAGGACGCCTACGAGCAGTACTTC CASRTLGQDAYEQYF
NA once TRBJ2-7 TRBV6-5 TGTGCCAGCCGTAACGGGGTATCCTACGAGCAGTACTTC CASRNGVSYEQYF
NA NA TRBJ1-5 TRBV15 TGTGCCACCAGCAGAGACGGGGACTCCCAGCATTTT CATSRDGDSQHF
NA NA TRBJ1-1 TRBV19 TGTGCCTCCGCAGTACGGGACATCACTGAAGCTTTCTTT CASAVRDITEAFF
TRBD2 few TRBJ2-1 TRBV19 TGTGCCAGTAGTTTAAGGGGACTAGCGGCATACAATGAGCAGTTCTTC CASSLRGLAAYNEQFF
TRBD2 NA TRBJ2-1 TRBV5-1 TGCGCCAGCAGCCTCTTTCTAGCGGGCCCCCACAATGAGCAGTTCTTC CASSLFLAGPHNEQFF
NA NA TRBJ2-3 TRBV4-1 TGCGCCAGCAGCCAAGAGGAAGCGGCCACAGATACGCAGTATTTT CASSQEEAATDTQYF
NA NA TRBJ2-1 TRBV6-5 TGTGCCAGCAGTTCACAGAATGAGCAGTTCTTC CASSSQNEQFF
TRBD2 NA TRBJ2-7 TRBV29-1 TGCAGCGTTGAAGGGGGAGGGGCGTCCTACGAGCAGTACTTC CSVEGGGASYEQYF
TRBD2 NA TRBJ2-7 TRBV5-1 TGCGCCAGCAGCTTGCGACTAGCGGGAGGTCACGAGCAGTACTTC CASSLRLAGGHEQYF
TRBD1 NA TRBJ1-1 TRBV10-3 TGTGCCACCAAAGGACAGGGGGAGATAGCTTTCTTT CATKGQGEIAFF
NA NA TRBJ2-7 TRBV6-6 TGTGCCAGCAGTCTCCGGGACTCCACCTACGAGCAGTACTTC CASSLRDSTYEQYF
NA NA TRBJ2-7 TRBV4-1 TGCGCCAGCAGCCAAGATATGGGCGTAGACTACGAGCAGTACTTC CASSQDMGVDYEQYF
TRBD2 NA TRBJ2-1 TRBV9 TGTGCCAGCAGCCCCCGACTAGCAATCTACAATGAGCAGTTCTTC CASSPRLAIYNEQFF
TRBD1 NA TRBJ1-5 TRBV28 TGTGCCAGCAGTTTCAGGGACAGGGGGCGCGGACAGCCCCAGCATTTT CASSFRDRGRGQPQHF
TRBD2 NA TRBJ2-7 TRBV4-1 TGCGCCAGCAGCCCTCGGGAGGGGAGGGAGCAGTACTTC CASSPREGREQYF
TRBD1 NA TRBJ2-5 TRBV30 TGTGCCTGGAGTGTACGGACAGGGGGAGGGGAGACCCAGTACTTC CAWSVRTGGGETQYF
NA NA TRBJ2-2 TRBV5-1 TGCGCCAGCAGCTTGGGACAGAGGACCGGGGAGCTGTTTTTT CASSLGQRTGELFF
NA NA TRBJ2-1 TRBV4-1 TGCGCCAGCAGCCCTAATAACAATGAGCAGTTCTTC CASSPNNNEQFF
NA few TRBJ2-2 TRBV2 TGTGCCAGTTCGGGTGACAGGAACACCGGGGAGCTGTTTTTT CASSGDRNTGELFF
NA NA TRBJ1-1 TRBV14 TGTGCCAGCAGCTGGGGGCGGAACACTGAAGCTTTCTTT CASSWGRNTEAFF
NA NA TRBJ1-2 TRBV6-5 TGTGCCAGCCGGACAGCCGATAACTATGGCTACACCTTC CASRTADNYGYTF
NA NA TRBJ1-2 TRBV4-1 TGCGCCAGCAGCCCGAGGTTATCAGGGTGGATTAAAAGTAGCTATGGCTACACCTTC CASSPRLSGWIKSSYGYTF
NA NA TRBJ1-3 TRBV5-4 TGTGCCAGCAGCTTGCCCGACACGTCTGGAAACACCATATATTTT CASSLPDTSGNTIYF
NA NA TRBJ1-1 TRBV18 TGTGCCAGCTCACCCGGGGAGAGCGGGGGAGGGACTGAAGCTTTCTTT CASSPGESGGGTEAFF
TRBD1 NA TRBJ1-2 TRBV28 TGTGCCAGCAGCTCGACAGGGATTGGCTACACCTTC CASSSTGIGYTF